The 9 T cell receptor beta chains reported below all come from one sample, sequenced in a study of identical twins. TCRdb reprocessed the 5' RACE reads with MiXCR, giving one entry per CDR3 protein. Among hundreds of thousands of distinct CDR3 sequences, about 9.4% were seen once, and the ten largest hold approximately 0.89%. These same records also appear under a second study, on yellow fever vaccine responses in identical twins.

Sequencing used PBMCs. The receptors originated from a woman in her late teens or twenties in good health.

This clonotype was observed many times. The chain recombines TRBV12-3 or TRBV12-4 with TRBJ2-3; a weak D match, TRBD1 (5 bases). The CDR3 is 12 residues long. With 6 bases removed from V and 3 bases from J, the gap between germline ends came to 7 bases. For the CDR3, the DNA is TGTGCCAGCAGACCAGGGACAGATACGCAGTATTTT. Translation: CASRPGTDTQYF.

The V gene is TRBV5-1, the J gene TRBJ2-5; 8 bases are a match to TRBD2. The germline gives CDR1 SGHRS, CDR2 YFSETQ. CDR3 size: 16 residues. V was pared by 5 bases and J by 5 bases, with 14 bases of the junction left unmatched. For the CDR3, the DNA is TGCGCCAGCAGTGCTGTCGGTGCGGGGGGCCGGGAGACCCAGTACTTC. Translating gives CASSAVGAGGRETQYF. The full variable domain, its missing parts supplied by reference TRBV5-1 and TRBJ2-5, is KAGVTQTPRYLIKTRGQQVTLSCSPISGHRSVSWYQQTPGQGLQFLFEYFSETQRNKGNFPGRFSGRQFSNSRSEMNVSTLELGDSALYLCASSAVGAGGRETQYFGPGTRLLVL.

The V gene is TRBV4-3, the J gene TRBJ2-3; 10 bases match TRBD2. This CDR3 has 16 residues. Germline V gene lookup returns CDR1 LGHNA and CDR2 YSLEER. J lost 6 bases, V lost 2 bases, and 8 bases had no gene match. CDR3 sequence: CASSQLLAGLKDTQYF. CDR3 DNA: TGCGCCAGCAGCCAATTACTAGCGGGACTTAAGGATACGCAGTATTTT.

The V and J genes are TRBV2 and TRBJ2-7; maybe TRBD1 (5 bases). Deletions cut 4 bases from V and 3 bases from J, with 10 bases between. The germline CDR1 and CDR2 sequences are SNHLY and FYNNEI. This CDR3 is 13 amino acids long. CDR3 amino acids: CASSAGRVYEQYF. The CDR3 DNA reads TGTGCCAGCAGTGCTGGCAGGGTCTACGAGCAGTACTTC.

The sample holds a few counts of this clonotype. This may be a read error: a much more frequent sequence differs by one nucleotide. CDR3 amino acids: CASSPDTSSYNEQFF. CDR3 coding DNA: TGTGCCAGCAGCCCGGACACGAGCTCCTACAATGAGCAGTTCTTC. The chain joins TRBV5-5 to TRBJ2-1; maybe TRBD1 (5 bases). The V end lost 4 bases, the J end lost 0 bases, and 11 bases lay between the germline ends. Per the germline V gene, CDR1 is SGHKS and CDR2 is YYEKEE (reference sequence). The CDR3 is 15 residues long.

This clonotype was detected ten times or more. The DNA of the CDR3 is TGTGCCGTGCACACCGGGACAGGGAACACAGATACGCAGTATTTT. It is translated as CAVHTGTGNTDTQYF. This chain joins TRBV10-3 and TRBJ2-3; 9 nucleotides line up with TRBD1. V shed 11 bases and J 2 bases; nucleotides not matched to a gene: 11. The CDR3 loop spans 15 amino acids. Germline CDR1 ENHRY, CDR2 SYGVKD.

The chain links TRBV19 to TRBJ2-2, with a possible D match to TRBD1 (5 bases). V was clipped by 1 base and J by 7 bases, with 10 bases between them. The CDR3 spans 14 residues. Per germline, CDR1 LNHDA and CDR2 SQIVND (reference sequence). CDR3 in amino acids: CASSIVGAYGELFF. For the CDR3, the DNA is TGTGCCAGTAGTATAGTTGGGGCGTACGGGGAGCTGTTTTTT.

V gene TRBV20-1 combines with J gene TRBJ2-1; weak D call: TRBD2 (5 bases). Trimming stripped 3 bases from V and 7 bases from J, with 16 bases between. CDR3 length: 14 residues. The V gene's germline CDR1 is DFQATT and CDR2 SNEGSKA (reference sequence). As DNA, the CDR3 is TGCAGTGCTAGTCCGTCTAGCATGGGGAATGAGCAGTTCTTC. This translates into CSASPSSMGNEQFF.

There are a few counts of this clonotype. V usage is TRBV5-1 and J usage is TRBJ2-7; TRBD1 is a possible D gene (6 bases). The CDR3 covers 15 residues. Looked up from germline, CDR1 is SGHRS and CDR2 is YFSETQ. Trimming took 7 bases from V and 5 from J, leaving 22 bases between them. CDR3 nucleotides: TGCGCCAGCGGACAAGATGCAGGGGCTAACGACGAGCAGTACTTC. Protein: CASGQDAGANDEQYF.